One sample yielded the 30 T cell receptor beta chains listed below, sequenced in a study of human T cells and chemical hapten exposure. Regarding time point: pre-sensitization, week 0. Treatment noted: therapeutic diphenylcyclopropenone sensitization with weekly scalp DPC. TCRdb fed the RACE reads into MiXCR, producing one record per CDR3 protein. Among 240,000 or so distinct CDR3 sequences listed, roughly 8.9% were seen once. Sequencing used whole blood, obtained in connection with sensitization to the hapten diphenylcyclopropenone (DPC). These receptors were collected from a middle-aged woman with alopecia areata. Some clones in this sample may be carry-over from other donors' samples.

This clonotype showed up just a few times. A junction end diverges from the germline sequence, so it may reflect a read error. This rearrangement joins TRBV7-2 to TRBJ2-3; 10 bases fit TRBD2. This CDR3 comprises 15 residues. The germline V gene encodes CDR1 SGHTA and CDR2 FQGNSA. This CDR3 is CANSLTAGGTDTQYF. CDR3 nucleotide sequence: TGTGCCAACAGCCTAACAGCGGGAGGGACAGATACGCAGTATTTT.

This clonotype turned up a few times. The V gene is TRBV7-6, the J gene TRBJ2-1; TRBD2 aligns across 7 bases. The CDR3 has 17 residues. V trimming: 5 bases; J trimming: 4 bases; junction bases outside the gene matches: 14. Germline assignment: CDR1 SGHVS and CDR2 FNYEAQ. CDR3 DNA sequence: TGTGCCAGCAGCCCCCTGGGGCTAGCGGAGGGGTACAATGAGCAGTTCTTC. Amino acid sequence: CASSPLGLAEGYNEQFF.

Only a few counts were recorded for this clonotype. The chain has TRBV7-2 and TRBJ2-5, with 9 bases identical to TRBD1. Germline V gene lookup returns CDR1 SGHTA and CDR2 FQGNSA. The CDR3 extends over 17 amino acids. With V trimmed by 5 bases and J by 5 bases, 15 bases remained unmatched. CDR3 nucleotides: TGTGCCAGCAGCCACGGTTCATTACAGGGGGCCGGTGAGACCCAGTACTTC. Its translation is CASSHGSLQGAGETQYF.

The CDR3 loop reads CSASTAGYEQYF. The CDR3 coding sequence is TGCAGTGCTAGCACCGCAGGGTACGAGCAGTACTTC. The genes are TRBV20-1 and TRBJ2-7; D perhaps matches TRBD1 (5 bases). This CDR3 comprises 12 residues. V was shortened by 3 bases and J by 4 bases, with 10 bases between the two germline ends. Germline-derived CDR1 and CDR2 are DFQATT and SNEGSKA (reference sequence).

This clonotype was observed a few times. The genes are TRBV20-1 and TRBJ2-1; possible D gene TRBD2, 5 bases. The CDR3 extends over 15 amino acids. Germline CDR1 and CDR2: DFQATT and SNEGSKA (reference sequence). The V end lost 1 base, the J end lost 8 bases, and 18 bases lay between the germline ends. The CDR3 sequence: CSARVGSVGSHEQFF. The CDR3, as DNA: TGCAGTGCTAGAGTTGGTAGCGTAGGTTCCCATGAGCAGTTCTTC.

This clonotype showed up just once. A clone one base away is much larger, so this may be a read error. This sequence joins TRBV4-3 and TRBJ2-3; 9 bases align to TRBD2. CDR3 length equals 15 residues. Germline CDR1 and CDR2: LGHNA and YSLEER. The CDR3 reads CASSQEAGGPETQYF. CDR3 in DNA: TGCGCCAGCAGCCAAGAGGCGGGAGGGCCAGAAACGCAGTATTTT.

This clonotype was recorded a few times. The V call is TRBV10-3, the J call TRBJ2-2; 16 bases fit TRBD2. The CDR3 contains 16 residues. The V gene's germline CDR1 is ENHRY and CDR2 SYGVKD. V trimming: 7 bases; J trimming: 6 bases; junction bases outside the gene matches: 5. As DNA, the CDR3 is TGTGCCATCACCGAGGGACTAGCGGGAGGGTCCGGGGAGCTGTTTTTT. Residues: CAITEGLAGGSGELFF.

This clonotype was found many times. The CDR3 coding sequence is TGCAGCGTTGCTCACCCTAGCGGCTCCTACAATGAGCAGTTCTTC. It encodes CSVAHPSGSYNEQFF. This sequence joins TRBV29-1 and TRBJ2-1; 7 bases match TRBD2. Germline CDR1 SQVTM, CDR2 ANQGSEA. CDR3 size: 15 residues. J lost 0 bases, V lost 4 bases, and 6 bases had no gene match.

In its sample, this clonotype was seen a few times. This chain connects TRBV28 to TRBJ2-1; unclear D gene. Germline CDR1 reads MDHEN; CDR2 reads SYDVKM. Trimming took off 3 bases at V and 12 bases at J, with 21 bases between the two ends. The CDR3 is 15 residues long. In DNA form, the CDR3 reads TGTGCCAGCAGTTTGGCCGGATCCTCGGTATGGGGGCAGTTCTTC. It encodes CASSLAGSSVWGQFF.

In DNA form, the CDR3 reads TGTGCCAGCAGCACAGCGGTGGGGGACTTTCAGCCCCAGCATTTT. Its protein product is CASSTAVGDFQPQHF. The chain is built from TRBV7-9 and TRBJ1-5, with a possible D match to TRBD1 (5 bases). This CDR3 is 15 amino acids long. Germline V gene data show CDR1 as SEHNR and CDR2 as FQNEAQ (reference sequence). V was cut by 5 bases and J by 6 bases, with 17 bases left in between.

The chain has TRBV21-1 and TRBJ1-1; the D segment call TRBD1 is taken from the table without a DNA check. TRBV21-1 is assigned pseudogene status. This CDR3 is 17 amino acids long. Here the CDR3 reads CASSIIGATLVNTEAFF. The CDR3 coding sequence is TGTGCCAGCAGCATAATTGGCGCAACACTCGTGAACACTGAAGCTTTCTTT.

The chain is built from TRBV18 and TRBJ1-1; D is uncertain. CDR3 length: 14 residues. The ends were cut back, 4 bases at V and 1 base at J, with 10 bases in the middle. Germline loops: CDR1 KGHSH, CDR2 LQKENI. The CDR3 region has the DNA TGTGCCAGCTCACACGAGGCCAGGAACACTGAAGCTTTCTTT. Protein product: CASSHEARNTEAFF.

In its sample, this clonotype was seen a few times. The V call is TRBV29-1, the J call TRBJ2-7; D is unresolved. Germline CDR1 is SQVTM and CDR2 is ANQGSEA. This CDR3 contains 13 residues. Trimming took off 0 bases at V and 6 bases at J, with 12 bases between the two ends. DNA of the CDR3: TGCAGCGTTGAAGATCGGCAGGCTGCCGAGCAGTACTTC. The encoded protein is CSVEDRQAAEQYF.

The chain employs TRBV12-3 or TRBV12-4 and TRBJ1-4, with 9 bases fitting TRBD1. With 11 bases clipped from V and 10 bases from J, the junction kept 8 bases outside the gene matches. This CDR3 comprises 12 residues. Here the CDR3 DNA reads TGTGCCGCCGGGACAGGGCTTGGAAAACTGTTTTTT. This sequence encodes CAAGTGLGKLFF.

The rearrangement uses TRBV15 and TRBJ2-1; 12 nucleotides line up with TRBD1. CDR3 length equals 15 residues. Unmatched junction bases numbered 4, after V lost 2 bases and J lost 8 bases. Germline V gene data show CDR1 as LNHNV and CDR2 as YYDKDF (reference sequence). The CDR3 DNA reads as TGTGCCACCAGCAGAACCGGGACAGGGGGCTATGAGCAGTTCTTC. This sequence encodes CATSRTGTGGYEQFF.

This clonotype came up a few times. The chain couples TRBV9 to TRBJ1-3; TRBD1 is a possible D gene (6 bases). From germline, CDR1 is SGDLS and CDR2 YYNGEE. This CDR3 has 17 residues. The ends were cut back, 4 bases at V and 4 bases at J, with 21 bases in the middle. In DNA, the CDR3 is TGTGCCAGCAGCCCCCGTCCCGGGGGGCGGAACGGAAACACCATATATTTT. Amino acid sequence: CASSPRPGGRNGNTIYF.

The genes are TRBV9 and TRBJ2-3; maybe TRBD1 (5 bases). The CDR3 length is 14 residues. The V and J ends lost 0 bases and 3 bases respectively, with 8 bases between them. From germline, CDR1 is SGDLS and CDR2 YYNGEE. The CDR3 loop reads CASSVDSGTDTQYF. CDR3 coding DNA: TGTGCCAGCAGCGTAGATTCAGGGACAGATACGCAGTATTTT.

This clonotype was seen ten or more times. V gene TRBV4-3 combines with J gene TRBJ2-6; D is unclear. The ends were cut back, 0 bases at V and 4 bases at J, with 10 bases in the middle. The germline V gene has CDR1 LGHNA and CDR2 YSLEER. This CDR3 region has 16 residues. CDR3 nucleotide sequence: TGCGCCAGCAGCCAAGATCATAGTGGCGGGGCCAACGTCCTGACTTTC. The encoded protein is CASSQDHSGGANVLTF.

This clonotype was counted many times. The CDR3 nucleotides are TGTGCCAGCAGCGTAGGAGCTAGTGGGGTCACAGATACGCAGTATTTT. Encoded protein: CASSVGASGVTDTQYF. The J gene is TRBJ2-3, the V gene TRBV9; D is undetermined. The V end lost 0 bases, the J end lost 2 bases, and 13 bases lay between the germline ends. The CDR3 is 16 residues long. CDR1 SGDLS and CDR2 YYNGEE come from the germline V gene.

There are many counts of this clonotype. V is TRBV12-3 or TRBV12-4 and J is TRBJ2-7; possible D gene TRBD1, 5 bases. The CDR3 contains 13 residues. V lost 11 bases, J lost 0 bases, and 14 bases lay in between. CDR3 protein: CAGNHRSSYEQYF. For the CDR3, the DNA is TGTGCCGGCAACCACAGGTCCTCCTACGAGCAGTACTTC.

This clonotype was counted many times. The V call is TRBV7-8, the J call TRBJ2-3; 7 bases line up with TRBD1. Germline lookup yields CDR1 SGHVS and CDR2 FQNEAQ. This CDR3 has 13 amino acids. V lost 10 bases and J lost 2; bases outside the gene matches: 6. The CDR3 here is CATSTGLTDTQYF. CDR3 nucleotides: TGTGCCACCTCGACAGGGCTCACAGATACGCAGTATTTT.

There are a few counts of this clonotype. V gene TRBV5-1 combines with J gene TRBJ2-7, with 9 bases aligning to TRBD2. Germline CDR1 SGHRS, CDR2 YFSETQ. The CDR3 has 22 amino acids. With V trimmed by 3 bases and J by 3 bases, 28 bases remained unmatched. The CDR3, as DNA: TGCGCCAGCAGCTCGGGACTAGCAAGCCCTATGGGGGTCCGAACTAGAAGCTACGAGCAGTACTTC. Protein sequence: CASSSGLASPMGVRTRSYEQYF.

This clonotype has ten or more counts. The chain couples TRBV2 to TRBJ2-5; D is unclear. V lost 3 bases and J 6 bases, leaving 5 bases between the germline ends. CDR3 length: 11 amino acids. Per the germline V gene, CDR1 is SNHLY and CDR2 is FYNNEI. Written as DNA, the CDR3 is TGTGCCAGCAGTGAGTTCCAGACCCAGTACTTC. Translation: CASSEFQTQYF.

The rearrangement joins TRBV19 to TRBJ1-5; D is uncertain. CDR1 is LNHDA, CDR2 SQIVND, per germline (reference sequence). CDR3 length equals 15 residues. The ends were cut back, 3 bases at V and 7 bases at J, with 16 bases in the middle. CDR3 residues: CASSISPILDQPQHF. The CDR3 DNA is TGTGCCAGTAGTATTTCCCCCATATTGGACCAGCCCCAGCATTTT. Together with reference TRBV19 and TRBJ1-5, the CDR3 gives the full variable domain: DGGITQSPKYLFRKEGQNVTLSCEQNLNHDAMYWYRQDPGQGLRLIYYSQIVNDFQKGDIAEGYSVSREKKESFPLTVTSAQKNPTAFYLCASSISPILDQPQHFGDGTRLSIL.

This clonotype showed up many times. This rearrangement joins TRBV25-1 to TRBJ1-1, with D uncertain. The germline V gene encodes CDR1 MGHDK and CDR2 SYGVNS. V shed 6 bases and J shed 8 bases, with 7 bases lying between them. This CDR3 region has 10 residues. The CDR3 loop is CASRWVEAFF. The CDR3 DNA follows: TGTGCCAGCAGATGGGTAGAAGCTTTCTTT.

This clonotype was seen at least ten times. The chain joins TRBV29-1 to TRBJ2-5; 8 nucleotides agree with TRBD1. The CDR3 is made up of 15 amino acids. Losses at the gene ends were 6 bases for V and 3 bases for J; bases not matched to a gene: 12. Germline-derived CDR1 and CDR2 are SQVTM and ANQGSEA. DNA for the CDR3: TGCAGCGTGGCAGGACAGGGTAGACGTAAAGAGACCCAGTACTTC. Translated: CSVAGQGRRKETQYF. Variable domain in full (rest from reference TRBV29-1 and TRBJ2-5): SAVISQKPSRDICQRGTSLTIQCQVDSQVTMMFWYRQQPGQSLTLIATANQGSEATYESGFVIDKFPISRPNLTFSTLTVSNMSPEDSSIYLCSVAGQGRRKETQYFGPGTRLLVL.

J is TRBJ2-1 and V is TRBV29-1, with TRBD2 matching 12 bases. Germline CDR1 and CDR2: SQVTM and ANQGSEA. The CDR3 spans 13 residues. V shed 6 bases and J 12 bases; nucleotides not matched to a gene: 9. The CDR3 here is CSVKTSGSIWQFF. CDR3 bases: TGCAGCGTCAAGACTAGCGGGAGTATCTGGCAGTTCTTC.

This clonotype was recorded at least ten times. The rearrangement joins TRBV5-1 to TRBJ1-1; D possibly corresponds to TRBD1 (5 bases). The V gene's germline CDR1 is SGHRS and CDR2 YFSETQ. The germline V and J ends were trimmed by 1 base and 1 base, with 14 bases remaining between them. The CDR3 loop spans 16 amino acids. The chain's CDR3 is CASSLRGMLKNTEAFF. The CDR3 bases are TGCGCCAGCAGCTTGCGGGGGATGTTGAAGAACACTGAAGCTTTCTTT.

This clonotype was detected many times. The chain has TRBV2 and TRBJ2-1; TRBD2 aligns across 14 bases. This CDR3 region has 16 residues. J was trimmed by 7 bases and V by 6 bases; bases with no gene match: 8. CDR1 is SNHLY, CDR2 FYNNEI, per germline. CDR3 residues: CASRPGLAGGENEQFF. The CDR3 coding sequence is TGTGCCAGCAGACCCGGACTAGCGGGAGGAGAAAATGAGCAGTTCTTC.

This clonotype was recorded many times. This chain uses TRBV2 with TRBJ2-1; the D gene is possibly TRBD2 (6 bases). V dropped 6 bases and J dropped 15 bases, with 21 bases sitting between them. The CDR3 runs to 13 residues. The germline V gene encodes CDR1 SNHLY and CDR2 FYNNEI. The CDR3 here is CASRTDSSTRPFF. The CDR3 DNA sequence: TGTGCCAGCAGGACGGATAGTTCGACTAGGCCGTTCTTC.